Shown below are 11 T cell receptor beta chains from a single sample sequenced in a study of T cells in Graves' hyperthyroidism and ophthalmopathy (dated by TCRdb to the late 2010s). The library was produced with multiplex PCR. TCRdb lists the instrument as Illumina HiSeq 2000. TCR beta CDR3 regions were amplified from RNA transcripts. A first-round RT-PCR of the TCR CDR3 used the HTBI primer set with the Qiagen OneStep RT-PCR kit. TCRdb reprocessed the public reads (quality trimming at Q25 with fastp, clone calling with MiXCR) and kept in-frame beta chains. One record per CDR3 amino acid sequence lists the most common genes and DNA. Within this sample are more than 300,000 distinct CDR3 sequences, with approximately 14% of them counted one time only. Less than 20% of the sample is taken by the ten largest. Material: blood. These receptors all come from a woman aged 25 to 39 with Graves' ophthalmopathy.

This clonotype occurred many times. The chain has TRBV20-1 and TRBJ2-7; D gene uncertain. This CDR3 contains 13 residues. Germline CDR1 DFQATT, CDR2 SNEGSKA (reference sequence). V dropped 4 bases and J dropped 2 bases, with 12 bases sitting between them. The CDR3 bases are TGCAGTGCTAATAGGGCCCCCACCTACGAGCAGTACTTC. Protein: CSANRAPTYEQYF.

The chain uses TRBV28 and TRBJ2-5; a weak D match, TRBD2 (7 bases). This CDR3 contains 16 residues. The germline V and J ends were trimmed by 4 bases and 5 bases, with 20 bases remaining between them. CDR1 and CDR2 from the germline V gene are MDHEN and SYDVKM. CDR3 sequence reads: CASSSPMGGARETQYF. The CDR3 DNA reads TGTGCCAGCAGTTCTCCCATGGGGGGGGCACGTGAGACCCAGTACTTC.

This rearrangement joins TRBV6-9 to TRBJ1-2, with 10 bases matching TRBD1. V lost 4 bases and J lost 6; bases outside the gene matches: 5. Germline loops: CDR1 MNHGY, CDR2 SVAAGI. The CDR3 contains 14 residues. CDR3: CASSSDRGRDGYTF. DNA for the CDR3: TGTGCCAGCAGTTCCGACAGGGGGCGGGATGGCTACACCTTC.

This clonotype was recorded a few times. The chain combines TRBV19 with TRBJ1-5; the D gene is possibly TRBD1 (5 bases). This CDR3 region has 14 residues. CDR1 is LNHDA, CDR2 SQIVND, per germline (reference sequence). V was trimmed by 6 bases and J by 12 bases, leaving 21 bases between them. The CDR3 DNA is TGTGCCAGTAGAACCGACGGACACACTAGATTCCAGCATTTT. This sequence encodes CASRTDGHTRFQHF.

At least ten counts were recorded for this clonotype. The rearrangement links TRBV10-3 to TRBJ2-7; 9 bases fit TRBD2. V shed 6 bases and J 2 bases; nucleotides not matched to a gene: 2. Germline lookup yields CDR1 ENHRY and CDR2 SYGVKD. The CDR3 contains 13 residues. CDR3 DNA sequence: TGTGCCATCAGCTCTAGCGGGGCCTACGAGCAGTACTTC. This encodes CAISSSGAYEQYF.

This clonotype was picked up many times. V usage is TRBV12-3 or TRBV12-4 and J usage is TRBJ1-4; no clear D. Between the trimmed V and J ends, which lost 4 bases and 8 bases, there was a span of 8 bases. The CDR3 totals 12 residues. The CDR3 DNA reads as TGTGCCAGCAGTTCTTATGGGGAAAAACTGTTTTTT. This encodes CASSSYGEKLFF.

This clonotype has at least ten counts. The chain employs TRBV12-3 or TRBV12-4 and TRBJ2-5; 9 nucleotides match TRBD1. V lost 5 bases to trimming and J lost 4 bases; unmatched junction nucleotides: 2. The CDR3 is 13 amino acids. CDR3 coding DNA: TGTGCCAGCAGTCGGGACAGGGCAGAGACCCAGTACTTC. This encodes CASSRDRAETQYF.

This clonotype was seen at least ten times. V gene TRBV12-5 combines with J gene TRBJ2-3, with D possibly being TRBD1 or TRBD2 (5 bases each). Trimming shortened V by 4 bases and J by 6 bases, and 17 bases separated the two germline ends. Germline values: CDR1 LGHNT, CDR2 FRNRAP. The CDR3 extends over 15 amino acids. The CDR3 is CASGWGLSGPDTQYF. In DNA, the CDR3 is TGTGCTAGTGGTTGGGGGTTGTCGGGCCCCGATACGCAGTATTTT.

The sample holds many counts of this clonotype. The chain uses TRBV20-1 and TRBJ2-7; D remains unclear. Trimming took 1 base from V and 3 from J, leaving 7 bases between them. CDR3 length: 12 amino acids. Germline CDR1 DFQATT, CDR2 SNEGSKA (reference sequence). CDR3 nucleotide sequence: TGCAGTGCTAGAGGACACGGCTACGAGCAGTACTTC. It encodes CSARGHGYEQYF.

This clonotype came up many times. The chain uses TRBV15 and TRBJ2-5; maybe TRBD2 (6 bases). This CDR3 region has 14 residues. Germline CDR1 is LNHNV and CDR2 is YYDKDF (reference sequence). Deletions cut 1 base from V and 3 bases from J, with 9 bases between. The CDR3 coding sequence is TGTGCCACCAGCAGAGGGCCGGGGGAAGAGACCCAGTACTTC. It encodes CATSRGPGEETQYF.

This clonotype was seen a few times. The chain employs TRBV28 and TRBJ2-6; perhaps TRBD1 as D (5 bases). Germline V CDR1 and CDR2: MDHEN, SYDVKM. Trimming took off 2 bases at V and 8 bases at J, with 10 bases between the two ends. The CDR3 covers 14 residues. The CDR3: CASSLQGETNVLTF. In DNA, the CDR3 is TGTGCCAGCAGTTTACAAGGGGAAACCAACGTCCTGACTTTC.